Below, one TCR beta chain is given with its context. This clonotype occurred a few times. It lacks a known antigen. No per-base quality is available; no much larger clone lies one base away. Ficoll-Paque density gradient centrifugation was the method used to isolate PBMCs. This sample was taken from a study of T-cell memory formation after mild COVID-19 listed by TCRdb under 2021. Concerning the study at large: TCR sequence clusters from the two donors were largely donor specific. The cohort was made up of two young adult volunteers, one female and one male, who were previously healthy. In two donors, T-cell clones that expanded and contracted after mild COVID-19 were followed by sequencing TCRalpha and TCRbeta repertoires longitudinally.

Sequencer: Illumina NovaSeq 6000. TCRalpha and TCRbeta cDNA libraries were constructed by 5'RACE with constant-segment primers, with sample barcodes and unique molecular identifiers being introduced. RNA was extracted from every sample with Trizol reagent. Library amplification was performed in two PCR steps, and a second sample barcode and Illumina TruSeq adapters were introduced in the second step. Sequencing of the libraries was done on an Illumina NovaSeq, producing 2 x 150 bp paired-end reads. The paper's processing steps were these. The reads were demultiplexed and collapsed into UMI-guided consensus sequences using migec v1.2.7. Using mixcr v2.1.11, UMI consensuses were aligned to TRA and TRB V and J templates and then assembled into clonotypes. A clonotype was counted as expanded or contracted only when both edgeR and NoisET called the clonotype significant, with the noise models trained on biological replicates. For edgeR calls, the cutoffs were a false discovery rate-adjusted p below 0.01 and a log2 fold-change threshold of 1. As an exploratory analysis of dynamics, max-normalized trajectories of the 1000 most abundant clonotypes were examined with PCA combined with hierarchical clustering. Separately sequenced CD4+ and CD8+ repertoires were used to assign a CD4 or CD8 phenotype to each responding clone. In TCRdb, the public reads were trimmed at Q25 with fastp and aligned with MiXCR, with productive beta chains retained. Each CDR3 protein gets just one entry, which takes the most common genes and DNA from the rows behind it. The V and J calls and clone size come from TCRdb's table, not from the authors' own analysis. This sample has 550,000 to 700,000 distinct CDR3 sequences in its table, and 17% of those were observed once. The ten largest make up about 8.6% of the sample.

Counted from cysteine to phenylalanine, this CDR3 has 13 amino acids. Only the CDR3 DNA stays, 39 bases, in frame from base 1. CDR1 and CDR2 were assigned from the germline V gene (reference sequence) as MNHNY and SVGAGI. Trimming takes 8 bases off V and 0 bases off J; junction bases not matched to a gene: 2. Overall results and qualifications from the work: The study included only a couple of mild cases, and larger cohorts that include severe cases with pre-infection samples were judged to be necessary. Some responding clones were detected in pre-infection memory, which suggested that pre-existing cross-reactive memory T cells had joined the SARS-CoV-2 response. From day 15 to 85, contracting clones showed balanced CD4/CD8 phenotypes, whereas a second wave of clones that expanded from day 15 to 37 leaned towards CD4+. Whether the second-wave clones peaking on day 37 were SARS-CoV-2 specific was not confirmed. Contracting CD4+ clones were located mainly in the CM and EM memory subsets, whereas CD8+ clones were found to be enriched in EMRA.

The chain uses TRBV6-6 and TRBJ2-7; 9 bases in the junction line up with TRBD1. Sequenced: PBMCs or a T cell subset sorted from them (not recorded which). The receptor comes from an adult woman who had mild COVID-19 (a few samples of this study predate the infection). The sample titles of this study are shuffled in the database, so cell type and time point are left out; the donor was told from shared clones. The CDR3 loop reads CASVQGASYEQYF. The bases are TGTGCCAGCGTACAGGGGGCCTCCTACGAGCAGTACTTC.